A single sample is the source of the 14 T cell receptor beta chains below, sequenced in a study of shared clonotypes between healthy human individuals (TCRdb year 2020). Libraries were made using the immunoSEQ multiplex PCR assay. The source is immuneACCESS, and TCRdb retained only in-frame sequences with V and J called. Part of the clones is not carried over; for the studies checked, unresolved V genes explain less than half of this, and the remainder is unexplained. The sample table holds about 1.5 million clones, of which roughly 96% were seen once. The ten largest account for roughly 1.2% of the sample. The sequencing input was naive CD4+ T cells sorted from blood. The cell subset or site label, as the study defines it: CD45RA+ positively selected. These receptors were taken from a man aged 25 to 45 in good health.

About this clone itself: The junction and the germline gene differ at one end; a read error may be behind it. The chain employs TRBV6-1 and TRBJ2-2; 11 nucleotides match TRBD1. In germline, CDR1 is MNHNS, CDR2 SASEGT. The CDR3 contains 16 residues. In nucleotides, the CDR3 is TGTGCCAGCAGGGAAGCCGGGACAGGGGGATCCGGGGAGCTGTTTTTT. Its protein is CASREAGTGGSGELFF.

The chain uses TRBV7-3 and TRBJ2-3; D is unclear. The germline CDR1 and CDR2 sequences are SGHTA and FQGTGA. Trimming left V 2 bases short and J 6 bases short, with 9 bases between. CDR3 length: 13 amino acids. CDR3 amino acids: CASSLGLGDTQYF. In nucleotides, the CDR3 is TGTGCCAGCAGCTTAGGCCTGGGGGATACGCAGTATTTT.

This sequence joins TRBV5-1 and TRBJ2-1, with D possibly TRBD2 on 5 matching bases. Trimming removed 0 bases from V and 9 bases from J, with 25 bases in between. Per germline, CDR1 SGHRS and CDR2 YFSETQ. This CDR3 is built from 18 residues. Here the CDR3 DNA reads TGCGCCAGCAGCTTGGCCGTGGTGGAGCGGATTGTTGTTGGTGAGCAGTTCTTC. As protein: CASSLAVVERIVVGEQFF.

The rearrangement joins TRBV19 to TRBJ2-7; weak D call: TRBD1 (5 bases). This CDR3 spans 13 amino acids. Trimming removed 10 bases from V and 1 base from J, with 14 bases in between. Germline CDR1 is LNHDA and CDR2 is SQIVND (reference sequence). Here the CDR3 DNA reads TGTGCCACCGCTTTGGGGCGGTCCTACGAGCAGTACTTC. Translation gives CATALGRSYEQYF.

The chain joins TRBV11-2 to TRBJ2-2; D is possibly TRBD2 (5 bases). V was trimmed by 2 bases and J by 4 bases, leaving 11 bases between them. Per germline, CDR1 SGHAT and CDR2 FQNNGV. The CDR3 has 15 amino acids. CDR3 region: CASSLLGRVTGELFF. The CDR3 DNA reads TGTGCCAGCAGCTTACTCGGGCGGGTCACCGGGGAGCTGTTTTTT.

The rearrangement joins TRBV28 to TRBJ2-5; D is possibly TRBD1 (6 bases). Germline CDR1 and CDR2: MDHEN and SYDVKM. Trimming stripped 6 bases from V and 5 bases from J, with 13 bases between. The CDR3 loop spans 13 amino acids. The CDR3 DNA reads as TGTGCCAGCAGCCATGGACAGCTGGAGACCCAGTACTTC. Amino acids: CASSHGQLETQYF.

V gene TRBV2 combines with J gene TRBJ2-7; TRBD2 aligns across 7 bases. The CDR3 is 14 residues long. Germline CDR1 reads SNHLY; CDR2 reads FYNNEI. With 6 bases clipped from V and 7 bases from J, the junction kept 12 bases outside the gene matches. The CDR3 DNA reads TGTGCCAGCAGGGAGAACGGACTAGTTGGAGAGCAGTACTTC. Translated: CASRENGLVGEQYF.

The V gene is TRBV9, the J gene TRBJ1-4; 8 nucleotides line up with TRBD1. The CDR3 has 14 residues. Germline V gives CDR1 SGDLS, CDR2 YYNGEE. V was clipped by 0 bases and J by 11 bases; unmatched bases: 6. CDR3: CASSVGTGTGKLFF. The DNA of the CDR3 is TGTGCCAGCAGCGTAGGGACAGGGACGGGGAAACTGTTTTTT. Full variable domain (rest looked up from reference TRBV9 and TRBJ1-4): DSGVTQTPKHLITATGQRVTLRCSPRSGDLSVYWYQQSLDQGLQFLIQYYNGEERAKGNILERFSAQQFPDLHSELNLSSLELGDSALYFCASSVGTGTGKLFFGSGTQLSVL.

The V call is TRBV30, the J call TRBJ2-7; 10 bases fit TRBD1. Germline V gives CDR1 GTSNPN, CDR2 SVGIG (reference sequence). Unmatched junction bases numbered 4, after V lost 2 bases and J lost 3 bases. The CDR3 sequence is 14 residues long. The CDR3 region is CAWSSWTGGYEQYF. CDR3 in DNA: TGTGCCTGGAGTAGTTGGACAGGGGGCTACGAGCAGTACTTC.

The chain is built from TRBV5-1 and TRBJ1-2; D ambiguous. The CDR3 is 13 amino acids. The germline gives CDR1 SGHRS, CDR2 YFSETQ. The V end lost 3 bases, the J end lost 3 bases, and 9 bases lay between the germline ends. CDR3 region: CASSSGQDYGYTF. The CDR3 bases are TGCGCCAGCAGCTCCGGCCAAGACTATGGCTACACCTTC.

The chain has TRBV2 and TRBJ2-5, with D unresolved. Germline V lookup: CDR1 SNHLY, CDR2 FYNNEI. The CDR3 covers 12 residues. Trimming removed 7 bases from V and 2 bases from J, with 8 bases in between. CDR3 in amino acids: CASKLIQETQYF. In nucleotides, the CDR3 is TGTGCCAGCAAACTGATTCAAGAGACCCAGTACTTC.

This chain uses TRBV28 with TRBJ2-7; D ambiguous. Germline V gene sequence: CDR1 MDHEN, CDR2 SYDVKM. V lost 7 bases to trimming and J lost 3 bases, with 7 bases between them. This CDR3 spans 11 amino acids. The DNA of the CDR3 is TGTGCCAGCACTACGAACTACGAGCAGTACTTC. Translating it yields CASTTNYEQYF.

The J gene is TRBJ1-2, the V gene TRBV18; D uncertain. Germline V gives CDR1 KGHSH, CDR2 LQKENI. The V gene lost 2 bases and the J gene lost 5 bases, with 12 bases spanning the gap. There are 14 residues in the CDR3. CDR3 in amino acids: CASSPNLNQYGYTF. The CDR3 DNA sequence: TGTGCCAGCTCACCAAATTTGAATCAGTATGGCTACACCTTC.

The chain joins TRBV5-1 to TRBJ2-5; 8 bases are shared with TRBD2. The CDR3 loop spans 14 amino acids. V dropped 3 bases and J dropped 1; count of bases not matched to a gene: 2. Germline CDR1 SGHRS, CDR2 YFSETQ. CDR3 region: CASSYAGGQETQYF. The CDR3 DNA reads TGCGCCAGCAGCTACGCGGGGGGCCAAGAGACCCAGTACTTC.